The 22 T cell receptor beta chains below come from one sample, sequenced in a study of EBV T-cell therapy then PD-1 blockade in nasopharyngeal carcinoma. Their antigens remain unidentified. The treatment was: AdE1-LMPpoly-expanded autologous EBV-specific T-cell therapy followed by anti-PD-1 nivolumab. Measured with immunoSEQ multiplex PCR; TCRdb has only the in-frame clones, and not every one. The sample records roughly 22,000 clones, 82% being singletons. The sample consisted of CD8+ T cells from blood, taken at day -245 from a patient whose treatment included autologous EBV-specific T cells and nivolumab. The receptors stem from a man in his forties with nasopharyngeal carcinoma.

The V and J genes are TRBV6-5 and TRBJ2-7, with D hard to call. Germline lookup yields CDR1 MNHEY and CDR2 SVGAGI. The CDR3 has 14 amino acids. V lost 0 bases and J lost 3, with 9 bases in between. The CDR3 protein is CASSYSTVFYEQYF. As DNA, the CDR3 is TGTGCCAGCAGTTACTCTACAGTGTTCTACGAGCAGTACTTC.

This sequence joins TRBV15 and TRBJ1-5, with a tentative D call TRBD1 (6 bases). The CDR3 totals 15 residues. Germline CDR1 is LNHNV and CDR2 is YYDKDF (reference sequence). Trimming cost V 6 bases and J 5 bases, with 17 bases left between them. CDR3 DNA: TGTGCCACCAGTGCAGCGCGCCAGGGGTATCAGCCCCAGCATTTT. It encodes CATSAARQGYQPQHF. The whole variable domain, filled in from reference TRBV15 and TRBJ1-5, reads DAMVIQNPRYQVTQFGKPVTLSCSQTLNHNVMYWYQQKSSQAPKLLFHYYDKDFNNEADTPDNFQSRRPNTSFCFLDIRSPGLGDTAMYLCATSAARQGYQPQHFGDGTRLSIL.

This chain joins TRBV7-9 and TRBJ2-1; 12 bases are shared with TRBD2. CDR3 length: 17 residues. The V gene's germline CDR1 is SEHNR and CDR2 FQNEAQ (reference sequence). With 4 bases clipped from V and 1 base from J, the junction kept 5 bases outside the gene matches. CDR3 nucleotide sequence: TGTGCCAGCAGCTCGCCCGGACTAGCGGGGTCCTACAATGAGCAGTTCTTC. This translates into CASSSPGLAGSYNEQFF.

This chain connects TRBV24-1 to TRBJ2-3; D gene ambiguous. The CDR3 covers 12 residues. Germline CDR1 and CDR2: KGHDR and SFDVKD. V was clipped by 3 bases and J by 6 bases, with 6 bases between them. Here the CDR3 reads CATSDPRDTQYF. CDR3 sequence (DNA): TGTGCCACCAGTGATCCCAGGGATACGCAGTATTTT.

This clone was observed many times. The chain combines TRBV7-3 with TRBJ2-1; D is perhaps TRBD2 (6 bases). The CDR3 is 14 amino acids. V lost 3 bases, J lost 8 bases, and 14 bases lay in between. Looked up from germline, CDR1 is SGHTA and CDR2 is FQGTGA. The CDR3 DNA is TGTGCCAGCAGCTTCCGCGCCGGGGAGGATGAGCAGTTCTTC. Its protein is CASSFRAGEDEQFF.

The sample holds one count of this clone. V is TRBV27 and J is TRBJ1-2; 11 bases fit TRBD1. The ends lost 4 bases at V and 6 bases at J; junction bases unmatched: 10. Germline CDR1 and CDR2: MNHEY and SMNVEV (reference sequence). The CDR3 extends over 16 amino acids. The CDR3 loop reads CASSSPGTGGVDGYTF. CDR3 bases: TGTGCCAGCAGTTCACCCGGGACAGGGGGTGTGGATGGCTACACCTTC.

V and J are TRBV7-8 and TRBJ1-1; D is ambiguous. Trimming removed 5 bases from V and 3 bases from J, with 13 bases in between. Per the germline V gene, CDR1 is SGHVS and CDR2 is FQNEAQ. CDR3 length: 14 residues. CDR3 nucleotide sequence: TGTGCCAGCAGCCCGATGATAGGTGACACTGAAGCTTTCTTT. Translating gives CASSPMIGDTEAFF.

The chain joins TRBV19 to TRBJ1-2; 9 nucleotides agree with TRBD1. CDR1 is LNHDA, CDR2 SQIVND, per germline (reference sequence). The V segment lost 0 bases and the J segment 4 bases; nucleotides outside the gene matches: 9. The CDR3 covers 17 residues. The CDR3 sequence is CASSIEVPGQGFYGYTF. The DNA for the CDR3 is TGTGCCAGTAGTATAGAAGTTCCGGGACAGGGATTCTATGGCTACACCTTC.

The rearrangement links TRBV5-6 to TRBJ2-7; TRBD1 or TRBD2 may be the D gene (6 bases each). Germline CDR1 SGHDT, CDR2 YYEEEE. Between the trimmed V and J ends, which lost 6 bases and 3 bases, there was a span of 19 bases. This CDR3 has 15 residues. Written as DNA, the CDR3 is TGTGCCAGCAAAGACTTAAAAGGGGGGCTCTACGAGCAGTACTTC. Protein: CASKDLKGGLYEQYF.

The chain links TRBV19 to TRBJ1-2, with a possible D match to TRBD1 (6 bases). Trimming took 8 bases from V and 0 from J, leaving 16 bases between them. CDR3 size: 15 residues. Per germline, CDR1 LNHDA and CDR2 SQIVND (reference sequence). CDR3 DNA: TGTGCCAGTTCTAAACAGGGTAGACCTAACTATGGCTACACCTTC. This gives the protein CASSKQGRPNYGYTF.

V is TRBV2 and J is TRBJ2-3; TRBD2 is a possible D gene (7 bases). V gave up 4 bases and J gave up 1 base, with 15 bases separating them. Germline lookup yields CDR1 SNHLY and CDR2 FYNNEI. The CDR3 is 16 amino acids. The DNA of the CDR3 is TGTGCCAGCAGTGTCTTCGGGGGGCTAGGCACAGATACGCAGTATTTT. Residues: CASSVFGGLGTDTQYF.

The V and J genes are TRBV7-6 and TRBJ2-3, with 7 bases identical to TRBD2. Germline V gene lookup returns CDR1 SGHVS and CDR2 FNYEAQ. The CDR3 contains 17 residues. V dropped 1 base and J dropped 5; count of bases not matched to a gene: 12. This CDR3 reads CASSLDPSGGTVDTQYF. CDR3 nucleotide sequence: TGTGCCAGCAGCTTAGACCCTAGCGGTGGGACGGTAGATACGCAGTATTTT. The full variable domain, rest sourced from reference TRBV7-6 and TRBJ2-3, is GAGVSQSPRYKVTKRGQDVALRCDPISGHVSLYWYRQALGQGPEFLTYFNYEAQQDKSGLPNDRFSAERPEGSISTLTIQRTEQRDSAMYRCASSLDPSGGTVDTQYFGPGTRLTVL.

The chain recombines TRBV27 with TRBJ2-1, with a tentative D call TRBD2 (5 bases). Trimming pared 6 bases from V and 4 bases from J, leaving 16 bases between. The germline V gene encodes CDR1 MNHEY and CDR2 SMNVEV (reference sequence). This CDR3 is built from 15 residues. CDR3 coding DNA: TGTGCCAGCAGCTCCCCCCGGGAAGGATACAATGAGCAGTTCTTC. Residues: CASSSPREGYNEQFF.

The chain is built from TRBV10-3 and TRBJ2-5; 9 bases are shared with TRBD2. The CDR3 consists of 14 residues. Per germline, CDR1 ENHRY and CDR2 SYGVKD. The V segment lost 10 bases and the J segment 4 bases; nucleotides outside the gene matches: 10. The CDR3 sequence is CATGAGGAGETQYF. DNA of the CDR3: TGTGCCACCGGGGCGGGGGGGGCCGGAGAGACCCAGTACTTC.

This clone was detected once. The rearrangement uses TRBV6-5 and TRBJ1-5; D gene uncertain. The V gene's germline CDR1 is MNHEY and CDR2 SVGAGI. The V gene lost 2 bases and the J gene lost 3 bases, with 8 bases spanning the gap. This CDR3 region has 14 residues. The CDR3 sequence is CASSYPSDNQPQHF. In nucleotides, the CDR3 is TGTGCCAGCAGTTACCCTTCAGACAATCAGCCCCAGCATTTT.

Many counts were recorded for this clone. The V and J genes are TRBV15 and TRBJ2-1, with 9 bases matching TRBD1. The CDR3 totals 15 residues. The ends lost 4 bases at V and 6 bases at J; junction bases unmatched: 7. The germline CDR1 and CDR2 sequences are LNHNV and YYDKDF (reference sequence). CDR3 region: CATSMRTGEFNEQFF. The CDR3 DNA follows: TGTGCCACCAGCATGAGGACAGGGGAGTTCAATGAGCAGTTCTTC.

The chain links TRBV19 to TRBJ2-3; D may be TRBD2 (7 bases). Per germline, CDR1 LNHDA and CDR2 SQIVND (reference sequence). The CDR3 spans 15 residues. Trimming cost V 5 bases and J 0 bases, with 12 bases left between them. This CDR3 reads CASSWGGRSTDTQYF. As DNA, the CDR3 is TGTGCCAGTAGTTGGGGGGGCCGAAGCACAGATACGCAGTATTTT.

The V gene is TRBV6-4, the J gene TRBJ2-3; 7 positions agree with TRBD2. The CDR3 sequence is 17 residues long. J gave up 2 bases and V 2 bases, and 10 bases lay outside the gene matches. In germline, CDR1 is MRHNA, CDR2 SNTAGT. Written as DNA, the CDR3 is TGTGCCAGCAGTGACGCAGTTGGGGGGGGAGACACAGATACGCAGTATTTT. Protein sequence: CASSDAVGGGDTDTQYF.

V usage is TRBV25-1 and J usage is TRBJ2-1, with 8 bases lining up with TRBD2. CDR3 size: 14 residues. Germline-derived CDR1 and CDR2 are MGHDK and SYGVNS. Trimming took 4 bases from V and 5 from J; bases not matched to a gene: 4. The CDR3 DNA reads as TGTGCCAGCAGTGTGGCGGGGGGCGACAATGAGCAGTTCTTC. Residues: CASSVAGGDNEQFF.

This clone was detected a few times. CDR3 sequence (DNA): TGTGCCAGCAGTCCTAGCGGGGACACCGGGGAGCTGTTTTTT. Residues: CASSPSGDTGELFF. V is TRBV25-1 and J is TRBJ2-2, with TRBD2 matching over 9 bases. Trimming took 5 bases from V and 3 from J; bases not matched to a gene: 1. This CDR3 has 14 amino acids. Germline values: CDR1 MGHDK, CDR2 SYGVNS.

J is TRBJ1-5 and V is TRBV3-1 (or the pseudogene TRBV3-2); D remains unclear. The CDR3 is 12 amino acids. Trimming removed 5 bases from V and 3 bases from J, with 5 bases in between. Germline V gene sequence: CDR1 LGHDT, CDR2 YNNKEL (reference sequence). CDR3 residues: CASSVDNQPQHF. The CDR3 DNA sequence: TGTGCCAGCAGCGTGGACAATCAGCCCCAGCATTTT.

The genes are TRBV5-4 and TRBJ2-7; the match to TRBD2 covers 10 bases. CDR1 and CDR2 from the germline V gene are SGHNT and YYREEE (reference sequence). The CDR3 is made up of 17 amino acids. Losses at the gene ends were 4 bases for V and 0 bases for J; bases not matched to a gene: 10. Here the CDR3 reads CASSTPLAGASSYEQYF. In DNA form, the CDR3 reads TGTGCCAGCAGCACACCTCTAGCGGGGGCCAGCTCCTACGAGCAGTACTTC.